These 14 T cell receptor beta chains were all obtained from the same sample, sequenced in a study of blood T cells in healthy people across ages. Primers used in a second PCR of roughly 6 to 11 cycles were a sample-barcoded 5' primer and a J-beta primer mix. TCRdb recomputed calls from the 5' RACE reads with MiXCR, one row per CDR3 protein. The table has hundreds of thousands of distinct CDR3 sequences, more than 20% seen once; the top ten hold just over 8.5%. Separately, the same data were catalogued under a study of T cells of mothers and their children.

Sequences were obtained from blood. These receptors were taken from a boy younger than 18 in good health.

This clonotype was observed a few times. The chain joins TRBV28 to TRBJ2-4; possible D gene TRBD1, 5 bases. Trimming removed 0 bases from V and 0 bases from J, with 12 bases in between. Germline values: CDR1 MDHEN, CDR2 SYDVKM. The CDR3 loop spans 17 amino acids. The chain's CDR3 is CASSLWSQGTAKNIQYF. The CDR3 DNA reads as TGTGCCAGCAGTTTATGGTCTCAGGGTACAGCCAAAAACATTCAGTACTTC.

This clonotype showed up just a few times. The chain recombines TRBV7-6 with TRBJ2-2; D is ambiguous. CDR3 length: 13 residues. Per the germline V gene, CDR1 is SGHVS and CDR2 is FNYEAQ. The V end was cut by 5 bases, the J end by 6 bases, with 10 bases between. Here the CDR3 reads CASSQGFPGELFF. CDR3 bases: TGTGCCAGCAGCCAAGGGTTCCCCGGGGAGCTGTTTTTT. Full variable domain (rest looked up from reference TRBV7-6 and TRBJ2-2): GAGVSQSPRYKVTKRGQDVALRCDPISGHVSLYWYRQALGQGPEFLTYFNYEAQQDKSGLPNDRFSAERPEGSISTLTIQRTEQRDSAMYRCASSQGFPGELFFGEGSRLTVL.

This clonotype was seen a handful of times. The chain links TRBV5-1 to TRBJ2-1; 11 bases are shared with TRBD2. The V and J ends lost 2 bases and 2 bases, in that order; junction bases with no gene match: 3. The CDR3 length is 16 residues. The V gene's germline CDR1 is SGHRS and CDR2 YFSETQ. CDR3: CASSFTSGSTYNEQFF. The CDR3 nucleotides are TGCGCCAGCAGCTTCACTAGCGGGAGTACCTACAATGAGCAGTTCTTC. Variable domain in full (rest from reference TRBV5-1 and TRBJ2-1): KAGVTQTPRYLIKTRGQQVTLSCSPISGHRSVSWYQQTPGQGLQFLFEYFSETQRNKGNFPGRFSGRQFSNSRSEMNVSTLELGDSALYLCASSFTSGSTYNEQFFGPGTRLTVL.

This clonotype was counted a few times. V and J are TRBV20-1 and TRBJ2-7; weak D call: TRBD1 (5 bases). V lost 0 bases to trimming and J lost 3 bases, with 6 bases between them. The CDR3 is 12 amino acids. Germline CDR1 DFQATT, CDR2 SNEGSKA (reference sequence). In DNA form, the CDR3 reads TGCAGTGCTAGAGATCAGGGCTACGAGCAGTACTTC. Protein sequence: CSARDQGYEQYF.

This clonotype turned up a few times. The rearrangement joins TRBV12-3 or TRBV12-4 to TRBJ2-6; the D gene is possibly TRBD2 (5 bases). The CDR3 spans 15 residues. V dropped 4 bases and J dropped 0 bases, with 7 bases sitting between them. The CDR3 DNA reads TGTGCCAGCAGTTCGGGATACTCTGGGGCCAACGTCCTGACTTTC. Residues: CASSSGYSGANVLTF.

The chain uses TRBV12-5 and TRBJ1-2; no clear D gene. The CDR3 sequence is 13 residues long. Germline CDR1 LGHNT, CDR2 FRNRAP. V lost 3 bases and J lost 2, with 7 bases in between. The CDR3 DNA sequence: TGTGCTAGTGGTTTCCTAGGGAACTATGGCTACACCTTC. It codes for CASGFLGNYGYTF.

The V call is TRBV5-1, the J call TRBJ1-4; D might be TRBD1 (6 bases). The CDR3 has 16 residues. With 5 bases removed from V and 0 bases from J, the gap between germline ends came to 14 bases. Germline CDR1 reads SGHRS; CDR2 reads YFSETQ. The CDR3 DNA sequence: TGCGCCAGCAGTCGCAGGGGAGGGACAACTAATGAAAAACTGTTTTTT. Its translation is CASSRRGGTTNEKLFF.

The chain is built from TRBV7-2 and TRBJ1-1; unclear D gene. CDR3 length: 12 amino acids. From germline, CDR1 is SGHTA and CDR2 FQGNSA. Trimming cost V 5 bases and J 11 bases, with 15 bases left between them. As DNA, the CDR3 is TGTGCCAGCAGCCGCGAGCGGGGTAAGGCTTTCTTT. It encodes CASSRERGKAFF.

This clonotype turned up a few times. The conserved phenylalanine or tryptophan is not found at the CDR3 terminus, so this likely reflects a read error. The limits of the CDR3 on the DNA are not certain, so only TCRdb's listed CDR3 is given. CDR3 in amino acids: CASSPPLRDILV. The chain joins TRBV7-9 to TRBJ2-5; the D segment call TRBD1 is taken from the table without a DNA check. The CDR3 is 12 residues long, ends included. Germline loops: CDR1 SEHNR, CDR2 FQNEAQ (reference sequence).

The rearrangement joins TRBV7-9 to TRBJ2-1, with 9 bases matching TRBD2. The CDR3 spans 16 residues. The V and J ends lost 1 base and 3 bases, in that order; junction bases with no gene match: 4. CDR1 and CDR2 (germline): SEHNR, FQNEAQ (reference sequence). CDR3 in DNA: TGTGCCAGCAGCTTAGATCGAGCGGGAGGCTACAATGAGCAGTTCTTC. Its translation: CASSLDRAGGYNEQFF.

The chain carries TRBV4-1 and TRBJ2-1; D may be TRBD2 (5 bases). V was pared by 3 bases and J by 6 bases, with 21 bases between. Germline CDR1 MGHRA, CDR2 YSYEKL. The CDR3 spans 17 residues. As DNA, the CDR3 is TGCGCCAGCAGCCAGGACCCGGGGATCGCTCACTTCAATGAGCAGTTCTTC. This codes for CASSQDPGIAHFNEQFF.

This clonotype was detected only a few times. V gene TRBV20-1 combines with J gene TRBJ2-5; 9 bases match TRBD2. The DNA end lines up better with TRBJ2-1; the J call may be wrong. CDR1 DFQATT and CDR2 SNEGSKA come from the germline V gene (reference sequence). This CDR3 spans 14 amino acids. CDR3 in amino acids: CSATISGGYNEQFF. For the CDR3, the DNA is TGCAGTGCTACAATTAGCGGGGGTTACAATGAGCAGTTCTTC.

The chain is built from TRBV4-2 and TRBJ2-1; 9 bases line up with TRBD1. The DNA end lines up better with TRBJ2-5; the J call may be wrong. CDR3 length: 17 amino acids. The germline V gene encodes CDR1 LGHNA and CDR2 YNFKEQ. Here the CDR3 reads CASSQHTRTGEGETQYF. Here the CDR3 DNA reads TGTGCCAGCAGCCAACATACTCGGACAGGGGAGGGAGAGACCCAGTACTTC.

This CDR3 is CASSTLRGKAPYNEQFF. The DNA of the CDR3 is TGTGCCAGCAGCACGCTACGGGGCAAAGCCCCCTACAATGAGCAGTTCTTC. V gene TRBV11-2 combines with J gene TRBJ2-1; possibly TRBD1 or TRBD2 for D (5 bases each). The CDR3 consists of 17 residues. The V end lost 5 bases, the J end lost 2 bases, and 19 bases lay between the germline ends. CDR1 is SGHAT, CDR2 FQNNGV, per germline. Using reference TRBV11-2 and TRBJ2-1 for the parts outside the CDR3, the full variable domain is EAGVAQSPRYKIIEKRQSVAFWCNPISGHATLYWYQQILGQGPKLLIQFQNNGVVDDSQLPKDRFSAERLKGVDSTLKIQPAKLEDSAVYLCASSTLRGKAPYNEQFFGPGTRLTVL.